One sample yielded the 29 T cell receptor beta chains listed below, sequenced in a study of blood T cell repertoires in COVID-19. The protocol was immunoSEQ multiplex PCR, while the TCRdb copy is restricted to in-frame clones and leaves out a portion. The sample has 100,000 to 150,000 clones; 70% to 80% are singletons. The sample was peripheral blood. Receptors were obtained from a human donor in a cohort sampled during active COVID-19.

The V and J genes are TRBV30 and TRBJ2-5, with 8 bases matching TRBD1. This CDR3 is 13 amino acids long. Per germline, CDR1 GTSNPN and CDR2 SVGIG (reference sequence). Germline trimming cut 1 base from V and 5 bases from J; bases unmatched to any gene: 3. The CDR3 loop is CAWSGTGMETQYF. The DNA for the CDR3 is TGTGCCTGGAGTGGGACAGGGATGGAGACCCAGTACTTC. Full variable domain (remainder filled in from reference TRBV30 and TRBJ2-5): SQTIHQWPATLVQPVGSPLSLECTVEGTSNPNLYWYRQAAGRGLQLLFYSVGIGQISSEVPQNLSASRPQDRQFILSSKKLLLSDSGFYLCAWSGTGMETQYFGPGTRLLVL.

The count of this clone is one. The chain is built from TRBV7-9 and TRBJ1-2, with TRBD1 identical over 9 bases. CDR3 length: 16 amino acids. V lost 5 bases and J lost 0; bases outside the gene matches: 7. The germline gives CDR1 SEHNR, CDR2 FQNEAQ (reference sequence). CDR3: CASSPAGTGSNYGYTF. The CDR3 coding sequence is TGTGCCAGCAGCCCAGCTGGGACAGGGTCTAACTATGGCTACACCTTC.

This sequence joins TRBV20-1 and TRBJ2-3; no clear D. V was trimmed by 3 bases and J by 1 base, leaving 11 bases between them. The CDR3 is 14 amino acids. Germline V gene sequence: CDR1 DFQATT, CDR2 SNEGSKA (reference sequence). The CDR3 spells CSASGVAGTDTQYF. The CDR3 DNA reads TGCAGTGCTAGTGGCGTCGCGGGCACAGATACGCAGTATTTT.

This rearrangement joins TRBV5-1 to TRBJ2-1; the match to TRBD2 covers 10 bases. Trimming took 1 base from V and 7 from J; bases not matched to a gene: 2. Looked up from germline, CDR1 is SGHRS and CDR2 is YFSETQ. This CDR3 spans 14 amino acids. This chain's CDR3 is CASSLPSGGNEQFF. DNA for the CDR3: TGCGCCAGCAGCTTGCCTAGCGGGGGTAATGAGCAGTTCTTC. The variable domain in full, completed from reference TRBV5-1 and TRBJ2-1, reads KAGVTQTPRYLIKTRGQQVTLSCSPISGHRSVSWYQQTPGQGLQFLFEYFSETQRNKGNFPGRFSGRQFSNSRSEMNVSTLELGDSALYLCASSLPSGGNEQFFGPGTRLTVL.

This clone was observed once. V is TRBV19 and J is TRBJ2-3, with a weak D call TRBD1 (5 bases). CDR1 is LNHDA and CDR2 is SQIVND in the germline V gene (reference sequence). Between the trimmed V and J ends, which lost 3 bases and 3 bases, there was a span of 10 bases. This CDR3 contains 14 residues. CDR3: CASSIRGPTDTQYF. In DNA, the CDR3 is TGTGCCAGTAGTATTAGGGGTCCGACAGATACGCAGTATTTT.

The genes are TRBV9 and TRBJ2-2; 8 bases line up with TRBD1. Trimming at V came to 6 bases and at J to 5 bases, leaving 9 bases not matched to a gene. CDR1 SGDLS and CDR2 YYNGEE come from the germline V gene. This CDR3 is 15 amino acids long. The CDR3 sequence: CASTPRTGPTGELFF. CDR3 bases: TGTGCCAGCACACCACGGACAGGGCCGACCGGGGAGCTGTTTTTT.

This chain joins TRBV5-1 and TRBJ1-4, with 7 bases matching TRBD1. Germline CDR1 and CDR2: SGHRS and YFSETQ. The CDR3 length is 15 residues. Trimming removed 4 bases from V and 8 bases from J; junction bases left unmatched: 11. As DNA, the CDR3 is TGCGCCAGCAGCCCCTACGCGGAACAGGGGGAAAAACTGTTTTTT. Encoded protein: CASSPYAEQGEKLFF.

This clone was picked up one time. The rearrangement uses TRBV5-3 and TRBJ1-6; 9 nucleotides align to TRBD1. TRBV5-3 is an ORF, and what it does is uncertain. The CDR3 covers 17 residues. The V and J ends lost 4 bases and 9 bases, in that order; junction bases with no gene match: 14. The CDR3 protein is CARSPKQGASLGSPLHF. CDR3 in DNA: TGTGCCAGAAGCCCTAAACAGGGGGCTAGCCTGGGTTCACCCCTCCACTTT.

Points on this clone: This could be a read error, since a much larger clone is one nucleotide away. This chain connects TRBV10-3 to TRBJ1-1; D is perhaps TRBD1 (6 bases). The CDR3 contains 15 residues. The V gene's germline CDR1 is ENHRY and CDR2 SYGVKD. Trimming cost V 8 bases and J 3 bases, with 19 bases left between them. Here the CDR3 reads CAILYRRGGDTEAFF. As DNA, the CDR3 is TGTGCCATCCTCTATCGCAGGGGTGGGGACACTGAAGCTTTCTTT.

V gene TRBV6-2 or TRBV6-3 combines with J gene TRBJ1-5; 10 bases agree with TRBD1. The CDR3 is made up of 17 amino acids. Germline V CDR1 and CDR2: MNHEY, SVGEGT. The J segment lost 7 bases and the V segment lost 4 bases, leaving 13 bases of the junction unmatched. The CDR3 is CASSFGEEGQGKQPQHF. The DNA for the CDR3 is TGTGCCAGCAGTTTCGGGGAAGAGGGACAGGGGAAGCAGCCCCAGCATTTT.

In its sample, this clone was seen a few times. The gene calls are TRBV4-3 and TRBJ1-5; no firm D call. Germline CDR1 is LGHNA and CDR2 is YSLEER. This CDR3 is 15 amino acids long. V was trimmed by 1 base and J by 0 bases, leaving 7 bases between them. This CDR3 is CASSQVAFSNQPQHF. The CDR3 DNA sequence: TGCGCCAGCAGCCAAGTAGCTTTTAGCAATCAGCCCCAGCATTTT.

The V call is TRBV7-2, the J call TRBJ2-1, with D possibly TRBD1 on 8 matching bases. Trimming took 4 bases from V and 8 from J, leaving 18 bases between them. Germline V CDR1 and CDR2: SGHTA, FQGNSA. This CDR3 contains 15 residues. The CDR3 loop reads CASSSNRGGGDEQFF. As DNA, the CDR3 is TGTGCCAGCAGCTCTAACAGGGGGGGAGGGGATGAGCAGTTCTTC.

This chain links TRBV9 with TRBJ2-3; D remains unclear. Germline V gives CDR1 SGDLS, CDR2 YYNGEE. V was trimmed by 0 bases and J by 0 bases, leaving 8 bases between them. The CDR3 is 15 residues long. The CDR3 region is CASSVGTGSTDTQYF. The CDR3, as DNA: TGTGCCAGCAGCGTAGGAACCGGTAGCACAGATACGCAGTATTTT.

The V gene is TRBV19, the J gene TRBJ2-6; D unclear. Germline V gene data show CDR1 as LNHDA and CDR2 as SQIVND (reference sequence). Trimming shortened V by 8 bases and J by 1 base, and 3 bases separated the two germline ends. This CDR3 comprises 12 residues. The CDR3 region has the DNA TGTGCCAGTTCGTCTGGGGCCAACGTCCTGACTTTC. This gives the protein CASSSGANVLTF. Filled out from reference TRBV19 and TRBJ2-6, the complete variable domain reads DGGITQSPKYLFRKEGQNVTLSCEQNLNHDAMYWYRQDPGQGLRLIYYSQIVNDFQKGDIAEGYSVSREKKESFPLTVTSAQKNPTAFYLCASSSGANVLTFGAGSRLTVL.

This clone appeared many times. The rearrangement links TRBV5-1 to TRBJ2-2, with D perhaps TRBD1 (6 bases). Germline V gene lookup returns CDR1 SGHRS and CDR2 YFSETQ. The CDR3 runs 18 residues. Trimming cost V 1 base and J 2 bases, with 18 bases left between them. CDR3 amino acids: CASSLSRGRGSNTGELFF. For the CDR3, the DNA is TGCGCCAGCAGCTTGTCACGGGGCAGGGGATCCAACACCGGGGAGCTGTTTTTT.

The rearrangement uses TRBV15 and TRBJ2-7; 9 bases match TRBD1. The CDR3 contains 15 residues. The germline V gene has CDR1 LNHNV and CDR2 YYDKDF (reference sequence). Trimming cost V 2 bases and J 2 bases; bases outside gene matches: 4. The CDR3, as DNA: TGTGCCACCAGCAGACAACAGGGGGCCACCTACGAGCAGTACTTC. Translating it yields CATSRQQGATYEQYF.

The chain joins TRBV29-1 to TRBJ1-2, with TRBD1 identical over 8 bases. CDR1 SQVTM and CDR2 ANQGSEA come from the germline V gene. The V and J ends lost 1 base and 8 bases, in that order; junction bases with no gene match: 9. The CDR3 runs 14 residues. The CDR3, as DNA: TGCAGCGTTGAAGTTTTGGACAGGGCTGGAGGCTACACCTTC. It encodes CSVEVLDRAGGYTF.

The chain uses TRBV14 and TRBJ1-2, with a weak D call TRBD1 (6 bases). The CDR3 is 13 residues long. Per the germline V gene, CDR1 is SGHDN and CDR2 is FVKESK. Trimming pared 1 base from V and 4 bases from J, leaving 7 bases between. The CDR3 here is CASSQGTAYGYTF. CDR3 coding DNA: TGTGCCAGCAGCCAAGGGACAGCCTATGGCTACACCTTC.

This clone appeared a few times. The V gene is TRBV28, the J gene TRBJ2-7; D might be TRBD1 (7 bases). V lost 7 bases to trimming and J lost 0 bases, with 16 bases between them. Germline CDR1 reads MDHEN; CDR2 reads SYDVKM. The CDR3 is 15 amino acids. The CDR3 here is CASTQGDSSSYEQYF. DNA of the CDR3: TGTGCCAGCACCCAGGGGGACTCAAGCTCCTACGAGCAGTACTTC. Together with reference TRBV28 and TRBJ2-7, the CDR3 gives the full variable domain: DVKVTQSSRYLVKRTGEKVFLECVQDMDHENMFWYRQDPGLGLRLIYFSYDVKMKEKGDIPEGYSVSREKKERFSLILESASTNQTSMYLCASTQGDSSSYEQYFGPGTRLTVT.

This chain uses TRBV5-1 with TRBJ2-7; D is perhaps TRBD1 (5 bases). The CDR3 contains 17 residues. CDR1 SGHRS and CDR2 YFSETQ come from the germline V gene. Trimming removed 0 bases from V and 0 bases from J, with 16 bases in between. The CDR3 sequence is CASSLVSGIPGSYEQYF. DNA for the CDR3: TGCGCCAGCAGCTTGGTTTCAGGGATCCCAGGCTCCTACGAGCAGTACTTC. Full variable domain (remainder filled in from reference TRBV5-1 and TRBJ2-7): KAGVTQTPRYLIKTRGQQVTLSCSPISGHRSVSWYQQTPGQGLQFLFEYFSETQRNKGNFPGRFSGRQFSNSRSEMNVSTLELGDSALYLCASSLVSGIPGSYEQYFGPGTRLTVT.

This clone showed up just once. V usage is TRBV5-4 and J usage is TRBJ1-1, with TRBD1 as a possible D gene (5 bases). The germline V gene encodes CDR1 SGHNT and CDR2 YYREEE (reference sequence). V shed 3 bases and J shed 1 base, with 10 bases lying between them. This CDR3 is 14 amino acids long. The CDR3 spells CASSSLTENTEAFF. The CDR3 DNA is TGTGCCAGCAGCTCGCTGACAGAGAACACTGAAGCTTTCTTT.

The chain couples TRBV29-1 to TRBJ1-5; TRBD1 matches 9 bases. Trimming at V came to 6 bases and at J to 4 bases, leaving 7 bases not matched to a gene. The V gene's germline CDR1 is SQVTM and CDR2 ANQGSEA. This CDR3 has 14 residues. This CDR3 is CSVLPGTGNQPQHF. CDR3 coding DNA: TGCAGCGTGCTACCCGGGACAGGGAATCAGCCCCAGCATTTT.

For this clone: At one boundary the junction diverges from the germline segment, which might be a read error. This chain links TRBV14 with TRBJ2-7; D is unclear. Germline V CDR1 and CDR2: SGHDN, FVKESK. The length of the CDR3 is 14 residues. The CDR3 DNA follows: TGTGTCAGCAGCCAAGATCAGGTCTCCTACGAGCAGTACTTC. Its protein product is CVSSQDQVSYEQYF.

CDR3 sequence: CASSFVTEAFF. In nucleotides, the CDR3 is TGTGCCAGCAGCTTCGTCACTGAAGCTTTCTTT. This chain links TRBV5-5 with TRBJ1-1; no definite D call. V dropped 2 bases and J dropped 4 bases, with 3 bases sitting between them. There are 11 residues in the CDR3. Germline V gene data show CDR1 as SGHKS and CDR2 as YYEKEE (reference sequence).

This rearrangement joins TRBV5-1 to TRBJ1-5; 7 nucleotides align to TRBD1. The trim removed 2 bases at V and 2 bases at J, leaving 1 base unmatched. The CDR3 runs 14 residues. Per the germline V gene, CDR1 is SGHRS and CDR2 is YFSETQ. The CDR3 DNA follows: TGCGCCAGCAGCTTTGGACAGGGCAATCAGCCCCAGCATTTT. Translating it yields CASSFGQGNQPQHF.

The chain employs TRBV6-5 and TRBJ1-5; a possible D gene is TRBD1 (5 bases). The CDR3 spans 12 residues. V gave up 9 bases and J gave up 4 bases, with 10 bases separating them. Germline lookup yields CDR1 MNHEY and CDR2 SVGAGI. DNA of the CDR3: TGTGCCAGTGCAGGGTTAAATCAGCCCCAGCATTTT. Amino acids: CASAGLNQPQHF.

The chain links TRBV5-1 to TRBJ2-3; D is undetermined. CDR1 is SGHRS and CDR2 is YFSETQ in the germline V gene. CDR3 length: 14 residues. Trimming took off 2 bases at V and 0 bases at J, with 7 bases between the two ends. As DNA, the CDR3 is TGCGCCAGCAGCTTTCAGGTTAGCACAGATACGCAGTATTTT. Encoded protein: CASSFQVSTDTQYF.

The CDR3 protein is CASSSLVIWATEAFF. The DNA of the CDR3 is TGTGCCAGCAGCTCGCTGGTGATATGGGCCACTGAAGCTTTCTTT. The chain employs TRBV5-6 and TRBJ1-1; D gene unclear. The germline CDR1 and CDR2 sequences are SGHDT and YYEEEE. Trimming took off 3 bases at V and 4 bases at J, with 16 bases between the two ends. This CDR3 region has 15 residues. The complete variable domain, with remaining parts taken from reference TRBV5-6 and TRBJ1-1, reads DAGVTQSPTHLIKTRGQQVTLRCSPKSGHDTVSWYQQALGQGPQFIFQYYEEEERQRGNFPDRFSGHQFPNYSSELNVNALLLGDSALYLCASSSLVIWATEAFFGQGTRLTVV.

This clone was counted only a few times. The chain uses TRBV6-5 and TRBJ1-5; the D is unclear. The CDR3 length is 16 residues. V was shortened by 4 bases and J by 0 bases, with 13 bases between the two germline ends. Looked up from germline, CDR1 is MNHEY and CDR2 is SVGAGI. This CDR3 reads CASSSTQPVSNQPQHF. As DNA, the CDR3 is TGTGCCAGCAGTTCGACACAACCCGTTAGCAATCAGCCCCAGCATTTT.